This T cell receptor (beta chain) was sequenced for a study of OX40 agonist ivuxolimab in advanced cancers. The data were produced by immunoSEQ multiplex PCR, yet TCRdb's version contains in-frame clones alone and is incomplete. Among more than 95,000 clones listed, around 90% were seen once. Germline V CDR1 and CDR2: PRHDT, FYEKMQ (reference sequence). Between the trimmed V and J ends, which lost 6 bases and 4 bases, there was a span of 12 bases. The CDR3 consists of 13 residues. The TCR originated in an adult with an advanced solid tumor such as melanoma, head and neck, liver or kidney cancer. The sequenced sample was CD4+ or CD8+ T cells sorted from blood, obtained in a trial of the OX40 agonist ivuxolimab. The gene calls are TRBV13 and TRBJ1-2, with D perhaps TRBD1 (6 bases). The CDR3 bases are TGTGCCAGCAGTGGGACAAGTAGCTATGGCTACACCTTC. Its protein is CASSGTSSYGYTF.